These 10 T cell receptor beta chains originate from one sample sequenced in a study of Graves' ophthalmopathy and Graves' hyperthyroidism. The authors amplified TCR beta CDR3 regions from RNA transcripts. HTBI primers served in a first-round RT-PCR, which a second-round multiplex PCR followed. Each CDR3 protein is one row after TCRdb ran MiXCR on the multiplex PCR reads. The sample shows 560,000 or so distinct CDR3 sequences, 39% of them seen only once. What was sequenced was peripheral blood or thyroid tissue (not recorded which). These receptors originate from an adult man with Graves' hyperthyroidism.

This clonotype came up many times. This rearrangement joins TRBV29-1 to TRBJ1-1; 12 nucleotides match TRBD1. CDR1 and CDR2 (germline): SQVTM, ANQGSEA. CDR3 length: 14 residues. The V and J ends lost 6 bases and 5 bases, in that order; junction bases with no gene match: 7. CDR3 amino acids: CSVGTGGAYTEAFF. The CDR3 DNA follows: TGCAGCGTGGGGACAGGGGGCGCGTATACTGAAGCTTTCTTT.

The chain combines TRBV4-2 with TRBJ1-6, with 8 bases matching TRBD1. This CDR3 has 19 residues. CDR1 and CDR2 from the germline V gene are LGHNA and YNFKEQ. The ends lost 0 bases at V and 7 bases at J; junction bases unmatched: 14. In DNA form, the CDR3 reads TGTGCCAGCAGCCAAGAGGGTGGGCCCAGGGGGCTCGGGAATTCACCCCTCCACTTT. As protein: CASSQEGGPRGLGNSPLHF.

V and J are TRBV19 and TRBJ2-2; TRBD1 matches 7 bases. Germline trimming cut 0 bases from V and 0 bases from J; bases unmatched to any gene: 1. The CDR3 runs 16 residues. The germline gives CDR1 LNHDA, CDR2 SQIVND (reference sequence). For the CDR3, the DNA is TGTGCCAGTAGTATAGAAGGGGGCGCGAACACCGGGGAGCTGTTTTTT. This translates into CASSIEGGANTGELFF.

The V and J genes are TRBV7-2 and TRBJ1-6; possible D gene TRBD1, 5 bases. The CDR3 is 15 residues long. V gave up 7 bases and J gave up 9 bases, with 19 bases separating them. Germline V gene lookup returns CDR1 SGHTA and CDR2 FQGNSA. As DNA, the CDR3 is TGTGCCAGCACCCTTCACCCGGGGGGAGGTTCACCCCTCCACTTT. It translates to CASTLHPGGGSPLHF.

For the CDR3, the DNA is TGTGCCATCAGTGAATACAGGGAAGGCACTGAAGCTTTCTTT. It yields the protein CAISEYREGTEAFF. The gene calls are TRBV10-3 and TRBJ1-1; TRBD1 is a possible D gene (6 bases). V lost 3 bases, J lost 4 bases, and 12 bases lay in between. Germline CDR1 ENHRY, CDR2 SYGVKD. The CDR3 extends over 14 amino acids.

The J gene is TRBJ1-6, the V gene TRBV7-9, with D possibly TRBD1 on 6 matching bases. Germline loops: CDR1 SEHNR, CDR2 FQNEAQ (reference sequence). This CDR3 region has 15 residues. With 5 bases removed from V and 7 bases from J, the gap between germline ends came to 15 bases. The CDR3 DNA is TGTGCCAGCAGCCCGGAGGCGGGGGCAAATTCACCCCTCCACTTT. Translated: CASSPEAGANSPLHF.

This clonotype appeared many times. J is TRBJ1-6 and V is TRBV7-3; maybe TRBD1 (5 bases). The CDR3 is 14 amino acids. CDR1 is SGHTA, CDR2 FQGTGA, per germline. The V and J ends lost 4 bases and 10 bases respectively, with 14 bases between them. CDR3 sequence reads: CASSSGTASSPLHF. The CDR3, as DNA: TGTGCCAGCAGCTCGGGGACGGCGTCCTCACCCCTCCACTTT.

In its sample, this clonotype was seen a few times. The V and J genes are TRBV25-1 and TRBJ2-1, with 8 positions matching TRBD2. Trimming removed 3 bases from V and 4 bases from J; junction bases left unmatched: 8. The CDR3 runs 16 residues. The germline gives CDR1 MGHDK, CDR2 SYGVNS. CDR3 protein: CASSDPIAGPYNEQFF. The CDR3 DNA reads TGTGCCAGCAGTGATCCTATAGCGGGACCGTACAATGAGCAGTTCTTC.

In its sample, this clonotype was seen many times. The genes are TRBV25-1 and TRBJ2-3, with D possibly matching TRBD1 (5 bases). CDR1 MGHDK and CDR2 SYGVNS come from the germline V gene. The CDR3 runs to 14 residues. V was cut by 7 bases and J by 0 bases, with 11 bases left in between. CDR3 in amino acids: CASIGVGSTDTQYF. CDR3 sequence (DNA): TGTGCCAGCATAGGGGTCGGTAGCACAGATACGCAGTATTTT.

With respect to this clonotype: The junction shows a germline mismatch at one end, possibly a read error. This chain connects TRBV7-9 to TRBJ2-5; no clear D. The length of the CDR3 is 12 residues. CDR1 and CDR2 (germline): SEHNR, FQNEAQ (reference sequence). In DNA form, the CDR3 reads TGTGCCAGCAGCTTAGGGGTAGAGAGCCAGTACTTC. This gives the protein CASSLGVESQYF.